The 14 T cell receptor beta chains below come from one sample, sequenced in a study of identifying expanded T cells in peripheral blood. TCRdb's copy holds only in-frame clones and misses some; the assay was immunoSEQ multiplex PCR. This sample has roughly 84,000 clones; roughly 90% occur once, and the top ten carry roughly 7%. The specimen sequenced was blood. These receptors originate from a person between 18 and 75 years old in good health.

The chain carries TRBV28 and TRBJ1-2; tentatively, D is TRBD1 (6 bases). Germline values: CDR1 MDHEN, CDR2 SYDVKM. V was cut by 3 bases and J by 2 bases, with 7 bases left in between. The CDR3 runs 13 residues. The CDR3 coding sequence is TGTGCCAGCAGTTTTCAGGGGAACTATGGCTACACCTTC. Translated, it gives CASSFQGNYGYTF.

The genes are TRBV19 and TRBJ1-2, with D tentatively TRBD1 (5 bases). V was trimmed by 0 bases and J by 8 bases, leaving 19 bases between them. The germline V gene has CDR1 LNHDA and CDR2 SQIVND (reference sequence). There are 16 residues in the CDR3. CDR3 nucleotide sequence: TGTGCCAGTAGTATAGATTATCGGGGGACGGCAGAAGGCTACACCTTC. Translated: CASSIDYRGTAEGYTF.

This chain connects TRBV20-1 to TRBJ1-1; D uncertain. Germline CDR1 and CDR2: DFQATT and SNEGSKA (reference sequence). This CDR3 has 11 residues. Deletions cut 3 bases from V and 3 bases from J, with 5 bases between. The CDR3 here is CSASRDTEAFF. The CDR3 nucleotides are TGCAGTGCTAGTCGGGACACTGAAGCTTTCTTT.

This chain links TRBV6-1 with TRBJ2-7; no clear D. The CDR3 loop spans 12 amino acids. V was pared by 3 bases and J by 5 bases, with 8 bases between. Germline CDR1 and CDR2: MNHNS and SASEGT. CDR3 amino acids: CASSEGYNEQYF. The CDR3 coding sequence is TGTGCCAGCAGTGAGGGCTACAACGAGCAGTACTTC.

The chain has TRBV29-1 and TRBJ2-2; D unresolved. CDR3 length equals 11 residues. Trimming stripped 7 bases from V and 2 bases from J, with 5 bases between. Germline-derived CDR1 and CDR2 are SQVTM and ANQGSEA. This chain's CDR3 is CSALNTGELFF. The CDR3, as DNA: TGCAGCGCTCTCAACACCGGGGAGCTGTTTTTT.

The gene calls are TRBV18 and TRBJ2-7; TRBD2 might be the D (5 bases). The ends were cut back, 1 base at V and 5 bases at J, with 12 bases in the middle. The CDR3 runs to 14 residues. Germline CDR1 KGHSH, CDR2 LQKENI. DNA for the CDR3: TGTGCCAGCTCACCACTACCGGGGATCCACGAGCAGTACTTC. Its translation is CASSPLPGIHEQYF.

The CDR3 loop reads CASSARGVGSTEAFF. In DNA, the CDR3 is TGTGCCAGTAGTGCTAGAGGGGTAGGGAGCACTGAAGCTTTCTTT. This sequence joins TRBV19 and TRBJ1-1; tentatively, D is TRBD1 (5 bases). Trimming shortened V by 5 bases and J by 4 bases, and 17 bases separated the two germline ends. The CDR3 contains 15 residues. Germline values: CDR1 LNHDA, CDR2 SQIVND (reference sequence). Full variable domain (remainder filled in from reference TRBV19 and TRBJ1-1): DGGITQSPKYLFRKEGQNVTLSCEQNLNHDAMYWYRQDPGQGLRLIYYSQIVNDFQKGDIAEGYSVSREKKESFPLTVTSAQKNPTAFYLCASSARGVGSTEAFFGQGTRLTVV.

The chain is built from TRBV5-1 and TRBJ2-3; D is ambiguous. V lost 2 bases and J lost 0, with 1 base in between. The CDR3 runs 12 residues. CDR1 and CDR2 (germline): SGHRS, YFSETQ. Written as DNA, the CDR3 is TGCGCCAGCAGCTTTAGCACAGATACGCAGTATTTT. Protein: CASSFSTDTQYF.

The CDR3 here is CASSPDGGAGNTIYF. The CDR3 nucleotides are TGCGCCAGCAGCCCGGATGGGGGGGCTGGAAACACCATATATTTT. The V call is TRBV5-1, the J call TRBJ1-3; perhaps TRBD1 as D (5 bases). The CDR3 sequence is 15 residues long. V was clipped by 4 bases and J by 2 bases, with 13 bases between them. CDR1 is SGHRS and CDR2 is YFSETQ in the germline V gene.

This chain connects TRBV30 to TRBJ2-1, with 10 bases identical to TRBD2. The CDR3 length is 15 residues. Germline CDR1 reads GTSNPN; CDR2 reads SVGIG (reference sequence). The V and J ends lost 0 bases and 8 bases, in that order; junction bases with no gene match: 7. CDR3 sequence: CAWSVASGSWYEQFF. CDR3 bases: TGTGCCTGGAGTGTAGCTAGCGGGAGTTGGTATGAGCAGTTCTTC.

This clone was seen a single time. The rearrangement links TRBV2 to TRBJ1-2; perhaps TRBD1 as D (5 bases). Germline V CDR1 and CDR2: SNHLY, FYNNEI. This CDR3 has 13 amino acids. Trimming pared 8 bases from V and 3 bases from J, leaving 13 bases between. CDR3 DNA: TGTGCCAGCCGCCCCCAGGGATACTATGGCTACACCTTC. Translating gives CASRPQGYYGYTF.

The chain carries TRBV5-4 and TRBJ1-1; D is uncertain. Germline CDR1 SGHNT, CDR2 YYREEE (reference sequence). The V and J ends lost 0 bases and 6 bases respectively, with 9 bases between them. The CDR3 is made up of 13 amino acids. The CDR3 DNA reads TGTGCCAGCAGCTTGGCGGCCAACCCTGAAGCTTTCTTT. Encoded protein: CASSLAANPEAFF.

This clone was recorded only once. This chain joins TRBV6-4 and TRBJ1-2, with TRBD1 as a possible D gene (6 bases). The CDR3 sequence is 14 residues long. Germline assignment: CDR1 MRHNA and CDR2 SNTAGT. The V end lost 6 bases, the J end lost 9 bases, and 20 bases lay between the germline ends. CDR3 amino acids: CASSPGWGAASYTF. CDR3 coding DNA: TGTGCCAGCAGCCCAGGGTGGGGGGCGGCAAGCTACACCTTC.

This clone was counted only a few times. The CDR3 is CASSQDLIQPQHF. CDR3 DNA sequence: TGCGCCAGCAGCCAAGATCTAATTCAGCCCCAGCATTTT. The V call is TRBV4-3, the J call TRBJ1-5; D gene uncertain. Germline CDR1 is LGHNA and CDR2 is YSLEER. The CDR3 is made up of 13 amino acids. Trimming took 0 bases from V and 6 from J, leaving 6 bases between them.